Each of the 32 T cell receptor beta chains below was sequenced from the same sample in a study of blood T cell repertoires in COVID-19. Measured with immunoSEQ multiplex PCR; TCRdb has only the in-frame clones, and not every one. The table lists some 200,000 clones, 65% to 85% of them singletons. Specimen: peripheral blood. The receptor source for this set is a woman older than 75 with acute or convalescent COVID-19.

In its sample, this clone was seen once. The rearrangement uses TRBV4-2 and TRBJ2-7, with 8 bases that match TRBD2. Germline CDR1 and CDR2: LGHNA and YNFKEQ. Trimming removed 3 bases from V and 2 bases from J; junction bases left unmatched: 9. The CDR3 covers 16 residues. CDR3 amino acids: CASSQFASLAAYEQYF. DNA for the CDR3: TGTGCCAGCAGCCAGTTCGCGTCACTAGCGGCCTACGAGCAGTACTTC.

This chain uses TRBV2 with TRBJ2-7, with 11 bases that match TRBD1. V lost 7 bases to trimming and J lost 3 bases; unmatched junction nucleotides: 5. The CDR3 is 14 amino acids. Germline lookup yields CDR1 SNHLY and CDR2 FYNNEI. CDR3 protein: CASTWGTGGYEQYF. As DNA, the CDR3 is TGTGCCAGCACTTGGGGGACAGGGGGCTACGAGCAGTACTTC.

This chain links TRBV24-1 with TRBJ2-7; 14 bases map to TRBD2. Germline CDR1 and CDR2: KGHDR and SFDVKD. V lost 5 bases and J lost 3; bases outside the gene matches: 8. There are 17 residues in the CDR3. CDR3 amino acids: CATSGRLAGGRIYEQYF. CDR3 coding DNA: TGTGCCACCAGTGGTCGACTAGCGGGAGGGCGAATCTACGAGCAGTACTTC.

This chain joins TRBV2 and TRBJ2-1; D is possibly TRBD2 (5 bases). Germline V gene data show CDR1 as SNHLY and CDR2 as FYNNEI. The CDR3 sequence is 16 residues long. Trimming removed 0 bases at V and 0 bases at J, with 9 bases between. The CDR3 reads CASSEAGGSSYNEQFF. CDR3 nucleotide sequence: TGTGCCAGCAGTGAAGCAGGTGGGAGCTCCTACAATGAGCAGTTCTTC.

The count of this clone is one. The CDR3 DNA is TGTGCCAGCAGCTTAGTTACCCCGGGACAGGACACTTCACCCCTCCACTTT. It is translated as CASSLVTPGQDTSPLHF. The V and J genes are TRBV7-8 and TRBJ1-6; 8 nucleotides line up with TRBD1. Germline loops: CDR1 SGHVS, CDR2 FQNEAQ. The junction had 11 bases not matched to a gene; V was cut back by 1 base and J by 9 bases. The CDR3 is 17 amino acids. The complete variable domain, with remaining parts taken from reference TRBV7-8 and TRBJ1-6, reads GAGVSQSPRYKVAKRGQDVALRCDPISGHVSLFWYQQALGQGPEFLTYFQNEAQLDKSGLPSDRFFAERPEGSVSTLKIQRTQQEDSAVYLCASSLVTPGQDTSPLHFGNGTRLTVT.

CDR3 in DNA: TGTGCCATCAGAGCCGGGACAGAGTCTAACTATGGCTACACCTTC. It encodes CAIRAGTESNYGYTF. The chain links TRBV10-3 to TRBJ1-2; 7 nucleotides match TRBD1. The V gene end was trimmed by 6 bases and the J gene end by 0 bases; junction bases not matched to a gene: 7. Per germline, CDR1 ENHRY and CDR2 SYGVKD. The CDR3 is 15 amino acids.

The V call is TRBV5-1, the J call TRBJ2-4; perhaps TRBD1 as D (8 bases). V lost 7 bases and J lost 6, with 17 bases in between. The CDR3 is made up of 14 amino acids. Germline-derived CDR1 and CDR2 are SGHRS and YFSETQ. The CDR3 coding sequence is TGCGCCAGCGGATTGACAGGGGAGGGAAACATTCAGTACTTC. Amino acids: CASGLTGEGNIQYF. The full variable domain, rest sourced from reference TRBV5-1 and TRBJ2-4, is KAGVTQTPRYLIKTRGQQVTLSCSPISGHRSVSWYQQTPGQGLQFLFEYFSETQRNKGNFPGRFSGRQFSNSRSEMNVSTLELGDSALYLCASGLTGEGNIQYFGAGTRLSVL.

The chain couples TRBV7-2 to TRBJ2-5, with 12 nucleotides matching TRBD2. The germline gives CDR1 SGHTA, CDR2 FQGNSA. There are 16 residues in the CDR3. With V trimmed by 5 bases and J by 5 bases, 9 bases remained unmatched. CDR3 loop: CASSAASGGARETQYF. The DNA for the CDR3 is TGTGCCAGCAGCGCGGCTAGCGGGGGGGCCAGGGAGACCCAGTACTTC.

This rearrangement joins TRBV19 to TRBJ2-7; 10 nucleotides line up with TRBD1. The CDR3 length is 16 residues. The germline V gene encodes CDR1 LNHDA and CDR2 SQIVND (reference sequence). V shed 4 bases, J shed 6 bases, and the junction held 12 bases outside the gene matches. CDR3 sequence (DNA): TGTGCCAGTAGTAGACGGCCGGGACAGGGGTCCGGCGAGCAGTACTTC. Translating gives CASSRRPGQGSGEQYF.

J is TRBJ2-3 and V is TRBV11-3; a possible D gene is TRBD2 (5 bases). Trimming shortened V by 6 bases and J by 1 base, and 14 bases separated the two germline ends. The germline gives CDR1 SGHNT, CDR2 YENEEA. This CDR3 region has 15 residues. The CDR3 bases are TGTGCCAGCAGACTCGCCAGCGGCCGCACAGATACGCAGTATTTT. Protein sequence: CASRLASGRTDTQYF.

The chain carries TRBV5-1 and TRBJ2-5; 9 nucleotides align to TRBD1. This CDR3 is built from 15 residues. Losses at the gene ends were 0 bases for V and 5 bases for J; bases not matched to a gene: 5. The germline V gene has CDR1 SGHRS and CDR2 YFSETQ. DNA for the CDR3: TGCGCCAGCAGCTTGGCACAGGGGGCTGGGGAGACCCAGTACTTC. The encoded protein is CASSLAQGAGETQYF.

The chain joins TRBV7-9 to TRBJ2-3; D not certain. Per germline, CDR1 SEHNR and CDR2 FQNEAQ (reference sequence). The ends were cut back, 1 base at V and 0 bases at J, with 11 bases in the middle. The CDR3 is 16 residues long. The CDR3 is CASSLVYSRSTDTQYF. CDR3 sequence (DNA): TGTGCCAGCAGCTTAGTATACAGCCGTAGCACAGATACGCAGTATTTT.

This clone appeared once. The rearrangement uses TRBV19 and TRBJ2-5; 10 nucleotides align to TRBD2. Germline V gives CDR1 LNHDA, CDR2 SQIVND (reference sequence). V shed 3 bases, J shed 0 bases, and the junction held 1 base outside the gene matches. The CDR3 has 15 residues. The chain's CDR3 is CASSMLAGDQETQYF. DNA of the CDR3: TGTGCCAGTAGTATGCTAGCGGGGGACCAAGAGACCCAGTACTTC.

V gene TRBV11-3 combines with J gene TRBJ1-1, with 9 bases aligning to TRBD1. Trimming cost V 5 bases and J 5 bases; bases outside gene matches: 3. Per the germline V gene, CDR1 is SGHNT and CDR2 is YENEEA. This CDR3 is 13 amino acids long. The CDR3 sequence is CASSPGTGTEAFF. CDR3 nucleotides: TGTGCCAGCAGCCCGGGGACAGGGACTGAAGCTTTCTTT.

In this sample, this clone turned up once. The chain is built from TRBV5-3 and TRBJ2-1, with 8 bases that match TRBD2. TRBV5-3 is labeled an ORF, and its function is uncertain. The CDR3 is made up of 16 amino acids. V lost 5 bases to trimming and J lost 4 bases; unmatched junction nucleotides: 11. CDR3 amino acids: CARRSGRGDPYNEQFF. CDR3 coding DNA: TGTGCCAGAAGATCCGGGCGGGGGGACCCATACAATGAGCAGTTCTTC.

V gene TRBV5-1 combines with J gene TRBJ2-1; D is uncertain. Trimming took 0 bases from V and 4 from J, leaving 11 bases between them. The CDR3 runs 15 residues. Per the germline V gene, CDR1 is SGHRS and CDR2 is YFSETQ. The CDR3 DNA sequence: TGCGCCAGCAGCTTGGGGTACTACTCGTACAATGAGCAGTTCTTC. Protein sequence: CASSLGYYSYNEQFF.

CDR3 nucleotide sequence: TGTGCCAGCTCACAGGGAGGGGGGCTACAGAACACTGAAGCTTTCTTT. Translated: CASSQGGGLQNTEAFF. The V and J genes are TRBV18 and TRBJ1-1; D may be TRBD1 (6 bases). This CDR3 contains 16 residues. Trimming removed 4 bases from V and 1 base from J, with 16 bases in between. Germline values: CDR1 KGHSH, CDR2 LQKENI.

The chain recombines TRBV5-4 with TRBJ1-1, with 7 bases lining up with TRBD1. V lost 5 bases to trimming and J lost 0 bases; unmatched junction nucleotides: 7. Germline CDR1 reads SGHNT; CDR2 reads YYREEE (reference sequence). This CDR3 is 15 amino acids long. The CDR3 bases are TGTGCCAGCAGTCGTGGCAGGGGGATGAACACTGAAGCTTTCTTT. Encoded protein: CASSRGRGMNTEAFF.

The chain carries TRBV9 and TRBJ2-1; a possible D gene is TRBD2 (6 bases). The CDR3 runs to 15 residues. Per the germline V gene, CDR1 is SGDLS and CDR2 is YYNGEE. The V end lost 2 bases, the J end lost 1 base, and 10 bases lay between the germline ends. The CDR3 region is CASSVGRDSYNEQFF. CDR3 DNA: TGTGCCAGCAGCGTGGGGCGGGATTCCTACAATGAGCAGTTCTTC.

This clone was detected a few times. The J gene is TRBJ2-3, the V gene TRBV5-6; D perhaps matches TRBD2 (5 bases). Trimming shortened V by 3 bases and J by 5 bases, and 16 bases separated the two germline ends. This CDR3 comprises 15 residues. Germline V gene sequence: CDR1 SGHDT, CDR2 YYEEEE. The CDR3 loop reads CASSSEGPGRDTQYF. CDR3 coding DNA: TGTGCCAGCAGCTCCGAGGGCCCTGGGAGAGATACGCAGTATTTT.

The chain recombines TRBV19 with TRBJ1-2, with 9 bases fitting TRBD1. Losses at the gene ends were 5 bases for V and 3 bases for J; bases not matched to a gene: 10. CDR3 length: 16 residues. The germline gives CDR1 LNHDA, CDR2 SQIVND (reference sequence). The CDR3 loop is CASSLPPGQGHYGYTF. Written as DNA, the CDR3 is TGTGCCAGTAGTTTACCGCCGGGACAGGGACACTATGGCTACACCTTC.

This clone occurred once. V and J are TRBV11-1 and TRBJ2-5; D uncertain. V was clipped by 8 bases and J by 2 bases, with 6 bases between them. From germline, CDR1 is SGHAT and CDR2 FQDESV (reference sequence). The CDR3 sequence is 11 residues long. Here the CDR3 reads CASSGQETQYF. The CDR3 DNA follows: TGTGCCAGCTCGGGTCAAGAGACCCAGTACTTC.

V usage is TRBV28 and J usage is TRBJ1-1, with D possibly TRBD1 on 5 matching bases. CDR1 and CDR2 from the germline V gene are MDHEN and SYDVKM. Trimming took 2 bases from V and 6 from J, leaving 13 bases between them. CDR3 length equals 14 residues. The CDR3 DNA is TGTGCCAGCAGTTTACAGGGTGACGTCTCTGAAGCTTTCTTT. Amino acid sequence: CASSLQGDVSEAFF. Full variable domain (rest looked up from reference TRBV28 and TRBJ1-1): DVKVTQSSRYLVKRTGEKVFLECVQDMDHENMFWYRQDPGLGLRLIYFSYDVKMKEKGDIPEGYSVSREKKERFSLILESASTNQTSMYLCASSLQGDVSEAFFGQGTRLTVV.

The genes are TRBV19 and TRBJ2-7, with 9 bases aligning to TRBD1. CDR3 length equals 15 residues. Germline assignment: CDR1 LNHDA and CDR2 SQIVND (reference sequence). After removal of 5 bases from V and 5 bases from J, the junction contained 10 bases not matched to a gene. CDR3 amino acids: CASSGGMDRGHEQYF. The CDR3 coding sequence is TGTGCCAGTAGTGGAGGGATGGACAGGGGCCACGAGCAGTACTTC.

The V call is TRBV5-1, the J call TRBJ1-4; no clear D. The CDR3 loop spans 12 amino acids. V gave up 0 bases and J gave up 8 bases, with 5 bases separating them. Germline CDR1 is SGHRS and CDR2 is YFSETQ. DNA for the CDR3: TGCGCCAGCAGCTTGGGAGGGGAAAAACTGTTTTTT. Translated: CASSLGGEKLFF.

V and J are TRBV7-2 and TRBJ2-3; 9 nucleotides agree with TRBD2. Germline CDR1 is SGHTA and CDR2 is FQGNSA. This CDR3 is built from 17 residues. Germline trimming cut 0 bases from V and 1 base from J; bases unmatched to any gene: 5. In DNA, the CDR3 is TGTGCCAGCAGCTTAGCCCAGCGGGGGGTGGGCACAGATACGCAGTATTTT. Residues: CASSLAQRGVGTDTQYF.

For the CDR3, the DNA is TGTGCCAGCACCCCCGGGACACACTACGAGCAGTACTTC. Translation: CASTPGTHYEQYF. The chain combines TRBV6-2 or TRBV6-3 with TRBJ2-7, with D possibly matching TRBD1 (6 bases). The CDR3 covers 13 residues. The V end was cut by 7 bases, the J end by 3 bases, with 13 bases between. From germline, CDR1 is MNHEY and CDR2 SVGEGT.

The gene calls are TRBV13 and TRBJ1-4; the D gene is possibly TRBD1 (5 bases). CDR3 length: 23 residues. Germline V gene lookup returns CDR1 PRHDT and CDR2 FYEKMQ (reference sequence). V was cut by 7 bases and J by 5 bases, with 41 bases left in between. CDR3 DNA sequence: TGTGCCAGCACCCCTAAGAGGAGAAATACTCCCGGGACTGCCGCGAGCCCAAATGAAAAACTGTTTTTT. Translation gives CASTPKRRNTPGTAASPNEKLFF.

V gene TRBV6-5 combines with J gene TRBJ2-7; no clear D gene. Germline V gene sequence: CDR1 MNHEY, CDR2 SVGAGI. V was cut by 5 bases and J by 6 bases, with 11 bases left in between. CDR3 length: 12 amino acids. CDR3 bases: TGTGCCAGCAGTCCTGGCCCTCCCGAGCAGTACTTC. Its protein product is CASSPGPPEQYF.

This rearrangement joins TRBV7-2 to TRBJ2-2; the D gene is possibly TRBD2 (6 bases). The CDR3 consists of 14 residues. Trimming removed 5 bases from V and 5 bases from J, with 12 bases in between. Per the germline V gene, CDR1 is SGHTA and CDR2 is FQGNSA. The CDR3 region is CASSPLGGTGELFF. DNA for the CDR3: TGTGCCAGCAGCCCGCTGGGGGGAACCGGGGAGCTGTTTTTT.

This sequence joins TRBV30 and TRBJ2-1; TRBD2 matches 7 bases. Germline V gives CDR1 GTSNPN, CDR2 SVGIG (reference sequence). The V and J ends lost 0 bases and 7 bases, in that order; junction bases with no gene match: 15. The CDR3 has 17 amino acids. The CDR3 nucleotides are TGTGCCTGGAGTGTACGTCTTGGGACGGGGGGAAAGAATGAGCAGTTCTTC. Protein sequence: CAWSVRLGTGGKNEQFF.

The gene calls are TRBV3-1 (or the pseudogene TRBV3-2) and TRBJ1-1; perhaps TRBD1 as D (5 bases). CDR1 is LGHDT and CDR2 is YNNKEL in the germline V gene (reference sequence). The CDR3 consists of 15 residues. V was pared by 0 bases and J by 0 bases, with 8 bases between. For the CDR3, the DNA is TGTGCCAGCAGCCAAGATGCGACAGTGAACACTGAAGCTTTCTTT. This codes for CASSQDATVNTEAFF.